The present TCR beta chain was sequenced within a study of shared clonotypes between healthy human individuals. Profiling relied on immunoSEQ multiplex PCR, and the TCRdb table lists in-frame clones only, not all of them. The sample shows approximately 2,200,000 clones, just over 90% of them seen only once. Naive CD8 populations comprised CD45RO-negative cells positively selected for CCR7, excluding terminally differentiated effector memory CD45RA+ cells. The V and J ends lost 8 bases and 3 bases, in that order; junction bases with no gene match: 12. This CDR3 comprises 15 residues. Germline V gives CDR1 MGHRA, CDR2 YSYEKL.

Specimen: naive CD8+ T cells from PBMCs. The clonotype originates from a man aged 18 to 30 in good health. Some clones in this sample may be carry-over from other donors' samples. The rearrangement uses TRBV4-1 and TRBJ2-5; 7 bases line up with TRBD2. The CDR3 loop is CASRPLVGGEETQYF. CDR3 coding DNA: TGCGCCAGCCGCCCCTTAGTGGGAGGGGAAGAGACCCAGTACTTC.